These T cell receptor beta chains were read from a single sample in a study of human T cells and chemical hapten exposure. TCRdb processed the RACE reads anew with MiXCR; each CDR3 protein has one entry. The table records about 110,000 distinct CDR3 sequences, roughly 12% of them present only once. Source: whole blood, taken in connection with sensitization to the hapten diphenylcyclopropenone (DPC). The receptors here all came from a woman aged 45-59 years with alopecia areata. Some clones in this sample may be carry-over from other donors' samples. Each CDR3 is given with its conserved first and last residue.

>TRBV3-1|TRBJ2-1
CASGRSSYNEQFF
>TRBV6-4|TRBJ2-7
CASSSLAGGPTHYEQYF
>TRBV6-2/TRBV6-3|TRBJ2-5
CASSYPTSGGPQETQYF
>TRBV28|TRBJ2-4
CASRGRGRNIQYF
>TRBV6-2/TRBV6-3|TRBJ2-1
CASSRGGVQFF
>TRBV2|TRBJ2-3
CASHLDTQYF
>TRBV20-1|TRBJ2-6
CSAKSGSGANVLTF
>TRBV12-3/TRBV12-4|TRBJ1-4
CASSSTVPNEKLFF
>TRBV20-1|TRBJ2-3
CSLASGGTDTQYF
>TRBV6-5|TRBJ2-3
CASTSRRRGTQYF
>TRBV12-3/TRBV12-4|TRBJ2-3
CASSPNGQRPFYF
>TRBV18|TRBJ2-6
CASAHNPGANVLTF
>TRBV5-1|TRBJ2-3
CASSVTDPTDTQYF
>TRBV18|TRBJ2-7
CASSPPGLAGYEQYF
>TRBV5-1|TRBJ2-1
CASSLGDIIGNEQFF
>TRBV29-1|TRBJ2-5
CSVAVGAETQYF
>TRBV23-1|TRBJ2-2
CASSFFRDREDGELFF
>TRBV11-3|TRBJ2-7
CASSQNLDSYEQYF
>TRBV5-1|TRBJ1-2
CASSFGPTNYGYTF
>TRBV2|TRBJ2-5
CASSEFGASGGQETQYF
>TRBV29-1|TRBJ2-7
CSVVWGAYEQYF
>TRBV9|TRBJ2-1
CASSVTEMQFF
>TRBV29-1|TRBJ2-7
CSAKIGSSYEQYF
>TRBV2|TRBJ2-3
CGGGTHTDTQYF
>TRBV5-1|TRBJ2-5
CASSLEGLAGTLETQYF
>TRBV6-6|TRBJ1-3
CASSLTAVSGNTIYF
>TRBV6-1|TRBJ2-5
CASSSLRGGGGETQYF
>TRBV15|TRBJ1-2
CATSRDPGYSNYGYTF
>TRBV11-2|TRBJ2-1
CASSLAPVQGRGNNEQFF
>TRBV5-1|TRBJ1-1
CASSYAGTNTEAFF
>TRBV11-3|TRBJ2-6
CASSGGQGFSGANVLTF
>TRBV27|TRBJ1-5
CASTQRGLHNQPQHF
>TRBV15|TRBJ2-3
CATSSAGGPRTDTQYF
>TRBV6-2/TRBV6-3|TRBJ2-3
CASNDRLDPADTQYF
>TRBV7-2|TRBJ1-1
CASSTIQGAGTEAFF
>TRBV28|TRBJ2-5
CASSLSSGAGETQYF
>TRBV11-2|TRBJ2-3
CASSLQGEVDTQYF
>TRBV6-1|TRBJ1-6
CASMGETNSPLHF
>TRBV6-4|TRBJ2-1
CASSRLAGGYNEQFF
>TRBV2|TRBJ1-6
CASSEGVYSPLHF
>TRBV14|TRBJ1-1
CASSLIWNTEAFF
>TRBV2|TRBJ2-3
CASRDSGTSGRGSTDTQYF
>TRBV20-1|TRBJ2-6
CSASGQFSSGANVLTF
>TRBV10-3|TRBJ2-7
CAISETTFGSLYEQYF
>TRBV7-7|TRBJ2-5
CASSPLRRTQETQYF